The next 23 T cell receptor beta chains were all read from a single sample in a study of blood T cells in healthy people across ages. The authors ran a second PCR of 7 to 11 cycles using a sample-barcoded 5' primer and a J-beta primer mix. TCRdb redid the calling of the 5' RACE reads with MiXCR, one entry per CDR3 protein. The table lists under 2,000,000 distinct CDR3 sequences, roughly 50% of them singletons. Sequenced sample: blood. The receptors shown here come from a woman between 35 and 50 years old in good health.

CDR3 DNA: TGTGCCAGCAGCTCGCGACTCCTAGATACGCAGTATTTT. It specifies CASSSRLLDTQYF. The V call is TRBV7-2, the J call TRBJ2-3; D unclear. This CDR3 is built from 13 residues. V was cut by 4 bases and J by 5 bases, with 10 bases left in between. Germline V gives CDR1 SGHTA, CDR2 FQGNSA.

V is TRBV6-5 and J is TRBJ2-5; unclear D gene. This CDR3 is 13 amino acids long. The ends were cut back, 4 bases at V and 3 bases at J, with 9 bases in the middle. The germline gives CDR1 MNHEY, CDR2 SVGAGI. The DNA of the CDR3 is TGTGCCAGCAGTTTGATCGACGAAGAGACCCAGTACTTC. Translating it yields CASSLIDEETQYF.

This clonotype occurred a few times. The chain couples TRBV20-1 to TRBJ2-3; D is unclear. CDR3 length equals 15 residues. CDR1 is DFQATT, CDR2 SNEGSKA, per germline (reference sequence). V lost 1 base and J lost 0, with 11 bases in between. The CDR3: CSARVPRRSTDTQYF. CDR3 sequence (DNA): TGCAGTGCTAGAGTCCCTAGGCGCAGCACAGATACGCAGTATTTT.

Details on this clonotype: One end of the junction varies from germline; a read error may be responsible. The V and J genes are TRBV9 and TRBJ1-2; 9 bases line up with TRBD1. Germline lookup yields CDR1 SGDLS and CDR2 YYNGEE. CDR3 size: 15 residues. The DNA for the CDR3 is TGTGCCTGCAGCGCCCGACAGGGGGCTAACTATGGCTACACCTTC. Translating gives CACSARQGANYGYTF.

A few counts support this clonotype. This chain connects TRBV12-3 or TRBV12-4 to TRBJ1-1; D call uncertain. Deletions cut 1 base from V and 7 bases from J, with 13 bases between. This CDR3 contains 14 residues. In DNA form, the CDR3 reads TGTGCCAGCAGTTTAGACGGACGGGTAGGTGAAGCTTTCTTT. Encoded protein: CASSLDGRVGEAFF.

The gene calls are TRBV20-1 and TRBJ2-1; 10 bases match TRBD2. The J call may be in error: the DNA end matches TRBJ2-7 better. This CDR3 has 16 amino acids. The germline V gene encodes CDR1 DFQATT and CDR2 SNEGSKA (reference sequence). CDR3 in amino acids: CSAKKSGGAIYNEQYF. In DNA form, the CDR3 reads TGCAGTGCTAAAAAGAGCGGGGGGGCGATCTACAATGAGCAGTACTTC.

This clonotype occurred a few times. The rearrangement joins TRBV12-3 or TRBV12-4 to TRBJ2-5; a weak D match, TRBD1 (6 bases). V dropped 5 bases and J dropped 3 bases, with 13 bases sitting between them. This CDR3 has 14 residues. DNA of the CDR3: TGTGCCAGCAGTCCCTGGACAGCCGAAGAGACCCAGTACTTC. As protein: CASSPWTAEETQYF.

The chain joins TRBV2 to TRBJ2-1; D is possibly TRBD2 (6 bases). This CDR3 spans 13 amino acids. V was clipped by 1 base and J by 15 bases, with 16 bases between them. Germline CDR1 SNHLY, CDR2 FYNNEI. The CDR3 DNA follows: TGTGCCAGCAGTGAAGATATACGGGAGAGGGGGTTCTTC. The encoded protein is CASSEDIRERGFF. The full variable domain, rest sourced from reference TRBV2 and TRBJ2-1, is EPEVTQTPSHQVTQMGQEVILRCVPISNHLYFYWYRQILGQKVEFLVSFYNNEISEKSEIFDDQFSVERPDGSNFTLKIRSTKLEDSAMYFCASSEDIRERGFFGPGTRLTVL.

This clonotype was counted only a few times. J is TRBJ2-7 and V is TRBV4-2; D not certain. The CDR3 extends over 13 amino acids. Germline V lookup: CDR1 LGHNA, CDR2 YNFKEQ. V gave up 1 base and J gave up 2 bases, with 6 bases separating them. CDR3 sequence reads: CASSQVLAYEQYF. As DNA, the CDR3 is TGTGCCAGCAGCCAAGTTCTAGCCTACGAGCAGTACTTC.

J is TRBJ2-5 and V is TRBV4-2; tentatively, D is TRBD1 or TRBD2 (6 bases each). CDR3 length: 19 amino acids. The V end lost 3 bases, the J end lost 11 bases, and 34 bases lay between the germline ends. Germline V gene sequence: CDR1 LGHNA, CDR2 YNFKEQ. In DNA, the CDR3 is TGTGCCAGCAGCCATCGCCTCGATGGGGACTCCACTGGGGGCAATGAGCAGTACTTC. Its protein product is CASSHRLDGDSTGGNEQYF.

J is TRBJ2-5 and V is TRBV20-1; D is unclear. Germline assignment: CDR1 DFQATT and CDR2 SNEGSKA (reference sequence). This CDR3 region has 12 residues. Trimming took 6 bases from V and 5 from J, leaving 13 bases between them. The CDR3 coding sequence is TGCAGTGCGATGAGTATGGGGGAGACCCAGTACTTC. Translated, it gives CSAMSMGETQYF.

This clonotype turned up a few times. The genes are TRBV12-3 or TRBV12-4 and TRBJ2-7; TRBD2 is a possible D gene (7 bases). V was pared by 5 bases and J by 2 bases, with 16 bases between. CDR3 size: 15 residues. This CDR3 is CASSANRAGAYEQYF. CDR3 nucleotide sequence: TGTGCCAGCAGTGCCAACAGGGCGGGAGCCTACGAGCAGTACTTC.

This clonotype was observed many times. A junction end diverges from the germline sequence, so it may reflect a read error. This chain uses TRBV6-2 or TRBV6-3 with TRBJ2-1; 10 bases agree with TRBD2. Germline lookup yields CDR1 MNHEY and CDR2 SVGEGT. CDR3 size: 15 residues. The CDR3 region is CASRPSGGLYNEQFF. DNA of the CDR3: TGCGCCAGCCGCCCTAGCGGGGGCCTTTACAATGAGCAGTTCTTC.

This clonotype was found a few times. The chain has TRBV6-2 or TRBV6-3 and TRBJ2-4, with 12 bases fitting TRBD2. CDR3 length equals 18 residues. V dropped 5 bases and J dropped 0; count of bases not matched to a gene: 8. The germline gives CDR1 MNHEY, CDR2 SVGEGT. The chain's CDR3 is CASSRTSGKLLAKNIQYF. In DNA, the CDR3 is TGTGCCAGCAGTCGGACTAGCGGGAAACTATTAGCCAAAAACATTCAGTACTTC.

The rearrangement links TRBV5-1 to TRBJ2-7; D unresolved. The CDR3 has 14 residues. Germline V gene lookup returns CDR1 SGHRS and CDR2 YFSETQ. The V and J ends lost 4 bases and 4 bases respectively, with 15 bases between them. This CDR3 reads CASSPKTPSYEQYF. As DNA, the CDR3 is TGCGCCAGCAGCCCCAAGACTCCCTCTTACGAGCAGTACTTC.

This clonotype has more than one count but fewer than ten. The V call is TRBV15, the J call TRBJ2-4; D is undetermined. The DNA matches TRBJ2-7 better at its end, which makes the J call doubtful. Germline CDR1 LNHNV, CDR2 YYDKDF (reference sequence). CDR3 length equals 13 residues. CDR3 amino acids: CATSGNSIYEQYF. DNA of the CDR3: TGTGCCACCAGCGGAAATAGTATCTACGAGCAGTACTTC.

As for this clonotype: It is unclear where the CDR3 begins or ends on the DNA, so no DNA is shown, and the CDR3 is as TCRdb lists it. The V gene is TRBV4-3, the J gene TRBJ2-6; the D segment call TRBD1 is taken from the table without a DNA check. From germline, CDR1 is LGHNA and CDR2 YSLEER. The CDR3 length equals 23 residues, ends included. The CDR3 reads CASSHGRGQDTGELFFGANVLTF.

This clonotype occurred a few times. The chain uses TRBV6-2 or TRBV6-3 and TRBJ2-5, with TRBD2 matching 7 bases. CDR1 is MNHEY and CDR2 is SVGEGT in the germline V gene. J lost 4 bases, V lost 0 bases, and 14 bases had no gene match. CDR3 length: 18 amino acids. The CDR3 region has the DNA TGTGCCAGCAGTTACTCCAAGACACGACTAGCCTTCAGAGAGACCCAGTACTTC. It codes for CASSYSKTRLAFRETQYF.

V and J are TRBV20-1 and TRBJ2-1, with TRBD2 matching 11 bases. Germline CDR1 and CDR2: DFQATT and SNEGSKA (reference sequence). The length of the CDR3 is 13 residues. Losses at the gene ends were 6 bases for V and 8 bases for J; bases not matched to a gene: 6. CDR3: CSAYSGGADEQFF. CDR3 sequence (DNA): TGCAGTGCGTATAGCGGGGGGGCGGATGAGCAGTTCTTC.

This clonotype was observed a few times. In DNA, the CDR3 is TGTGCCAGCAGTGCACGACTAGCGGGGGGGACCAATGAGCAGTTCTTC. Its protein product is CASSARLAGGTNEQFF. The chain carries TRBV27 and TRBJ2-1; 14 bases are a match to TRBD2. This CDR3 is 16 amino acids long. CDR1 is MNHEY and CDR2 is SMNVEV in the germline V gene (reference sequence). Trimming at V came to 5 bases and at J to 6 bases, leaving 6 bases not matched to a gene.

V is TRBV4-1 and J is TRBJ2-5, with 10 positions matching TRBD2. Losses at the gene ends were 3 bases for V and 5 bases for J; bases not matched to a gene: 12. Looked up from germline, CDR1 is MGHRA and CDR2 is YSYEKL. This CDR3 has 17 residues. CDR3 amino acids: CASSHGRASGGLETQYF. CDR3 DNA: TGCGCCAGCAGCCATGGTAGGGCTAGCGGGGGATTGGAGACCCAGTACTTC.

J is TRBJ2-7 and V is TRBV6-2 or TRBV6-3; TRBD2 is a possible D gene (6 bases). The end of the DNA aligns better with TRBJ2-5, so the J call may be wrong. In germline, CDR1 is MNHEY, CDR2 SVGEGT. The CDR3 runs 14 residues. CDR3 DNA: TGTGCCAGCAGGAACGGAGGGCCCCAAGAGACCCAGTACTTC. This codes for CASRNGGPQETQYF.

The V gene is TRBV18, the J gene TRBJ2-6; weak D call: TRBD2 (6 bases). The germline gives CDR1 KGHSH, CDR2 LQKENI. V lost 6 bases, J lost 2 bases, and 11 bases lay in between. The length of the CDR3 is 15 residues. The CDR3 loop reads CASSGGIAGANVLTF. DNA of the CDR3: TGTGCCAGCTCGGGCGGGATTGCTGGGGCCAACGTCCTGACTTTC.